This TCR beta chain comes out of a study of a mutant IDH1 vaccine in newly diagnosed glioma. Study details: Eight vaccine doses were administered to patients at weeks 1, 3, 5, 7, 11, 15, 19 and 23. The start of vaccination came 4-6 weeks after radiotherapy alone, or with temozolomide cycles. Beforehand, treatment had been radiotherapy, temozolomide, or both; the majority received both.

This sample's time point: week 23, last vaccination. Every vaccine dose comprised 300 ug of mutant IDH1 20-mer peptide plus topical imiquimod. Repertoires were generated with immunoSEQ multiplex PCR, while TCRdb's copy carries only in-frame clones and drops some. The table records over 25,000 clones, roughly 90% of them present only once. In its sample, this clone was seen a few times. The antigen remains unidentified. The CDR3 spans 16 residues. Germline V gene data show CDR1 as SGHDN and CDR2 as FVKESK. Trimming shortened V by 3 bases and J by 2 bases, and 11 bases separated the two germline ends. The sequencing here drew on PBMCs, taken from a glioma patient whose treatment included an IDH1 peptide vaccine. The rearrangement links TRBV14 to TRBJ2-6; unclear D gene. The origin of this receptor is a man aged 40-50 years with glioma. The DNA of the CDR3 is TGTGCCAGCAGCCAGATGGGAAGGGCTGGGGCCAACGTCCTGACTTTC. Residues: CASSQMGRAGANVLTF.